Listed here are 7 T cell receptor beta chains from one sample, sequenced in a study of blood T cell repertoires in COVID-19. Sequenced by immunoSEQ multiplex PCR; TCRdb stores in-frame clones only, minus some. There are some 130,000 clones in the sample; approximately 80% occur only once, and more than 1.5% lies in the top ten. The specimen sequenced was peripheral blood. These receptors all come from a man aged 65 to 79 with acute or convalescent COVID-19.

This clone was observed a single time. The chain recombines TRBV6-5 with TRBJ2-5; 7 nucleotides agree with TRBD1. The CDR3 length is 16 residues. Per germline, CDR1 MNHEY and CDR2 SVGAGI. The J segment lost 2 bases and the V segment lost 4 bases, leaving 10 bases of the junction unmatched. The CDR3 DNA is TGTGCCAGCAGTTTCCAGTCGGGACAGATACAAGAGACCCAGTACTTC. Translating gives CASSFQSGQIQETQYF.

V and J are TRBV5-1 and TRBJ1-6; 7 positions match TRBD1. The CDR3 totals 18 residues. Germline V gives CDR1 SGHRS, CDR2 YFSETQ. Trimming cost V 2 bases and J 7 bases; bases outside gene matches: 15. This CDR3 reads CASSLRPLGGQVNSPLHF. CDR3 in DNA: TGCGCCAGCAGCTTAAGGCCTTTGGGTGGACAGGTAAATTCACCCCTCCACTTT. The whole variable domain, filled in from reference TRBV5-1 and TRBJ1-6, reads KAGVTQTPRYLIKTRGQQVTLSCSPISGHRSVSWYQQTPGQGLQFLFEYFSETQRNKGNFPGRFSGRQFSNSRSEMNVSTLELGDSALYLCASSLRPLGGQVNSPLHFGNGTRLTVT.

A single count supports this clone. V and J are TRBV5-1 and TRBJ2-2; 11 bases match TRBD2. Unmatched junction bases numbered 7, after V lost 4 bases and J lost 5 bases. Germline V CDR1 and CDR2: SGHRS, YFSETQ. The CDR3 is 16 residues long. CDR3 sequence reads: CASSQPTSGVTGELFF. The CDR3 DNA is TGCGCCAGCAGCCAACCGACTAGCGGGGTGACCGGGGAGCTGTTTTTT.

V and J are TRBV2 and TRBJ2-7, with 8 bases matching TRBD1. Germline V gene lookup returns CDR1 SNHLY and CDR2 FYNNEI. Losses at the gene ends were 6 bases for V and 4 bases for J; bases not matched to a gene: 8. This CDR3 is 14 amino acids long. The CDR3 nucleotides are TGTGCCAGCAGAGCTCAGGGGGCGCGTTACGAGCAGTACTTC. Protein sequence: CASRAQGARYEQYF.

With respect to this clone: The junction differs from germline at one of its ends, possibly a read error. The chain has TRBV19 and TRBJ1-1, with 7 bases lining up with TRBD1. The CDR3 runs to 13 residues. Germline lookup yields CDR1 LNHDA and CDR2 SQIVND (reference sequence). CDR3 DNA sequence: TGTGCCAGTAGTTTGCCACAGGGGACTGCAGCTTTCTTT. It codes for CASSLPQGTAAFF.

The V call is TRBV5-1, the J call TRBJ1-2, with TRBD1 matching 12 bases. The germline V gene has CDR1 SGHRS and CDR2 YFSETQ. Trimming removed 0 bases from V and 2 bases from J; junction bases left unmatched: 5. The CDR3 has 17 amino acids. The CDR3 sequence is CASSLEGQGAANYGYTF. CDR3 nucleotide sequence: TGCGCCAGCAGCTTGGAGGGACAGGGGGCAGCCAACTATGGCTACACCTTC.

The chain recombines TRBV5-1 with TRBJ2-7; 8 bases are a match to TRBD1. Germline values: CDR1 SGHRS, CDR2 YFSETQ. The CDR3 totals 12 residues. Trimming at V came to 5 bases and at J to 2 bases, leaving 0 bases not matched to a gene. CDR3 loop: CASRQGAYEQYF. The CDR3 coding sequence is TGCGCCAGCAGACAGGGGGCCTACGAGCAGTACTTC.